This TCR beta chain emerged from a study of shared clonotypes between healthy human individuals. The study, taken as a whole, reports: What rarefaction showed was incomplete sorted-subset sequencing despite large depth.

As for this clone: The antigen is undetermined.

Division of CD4+ cells produced a CD45RA+ naive subset and a CD45RA-negative memory subset. Once extracted for a subset, genomic DNA was divided evenly among several immunoSEQ plates. Sequencing used immunoSEQ multiplex PCR; TCRdb keeps in-frame clones, though not all of them. The sample contains a few hundred thousand clones, approximately 97% of which appear only once. The sequence was obtained from a woman in her thirties in good health. The material sequenced was naive CD4+ T cells sorted from blood. As for subset: CD45RA+ positively selected.

The CDR3 nucleotides are TGCGCCAGCAGCGGGACGGGGGTGAACACTGAAGCTTTCTTT. Translated, it gives CASSGTGVNTEAFF. The V gene is TRBV5-1, the J gene TRBJ1-1; D is perhaps TRBD1 (5 bases). V gave up 4 bases and J gave up 0 bases, with 10 bases separating them. Germline values: CDR1 SGHRS, CDR2 YFSETQ. The CDR3 has 14 residues.